The entry below gives a single TCR beta chain sequence along with its context. No antigen is known for it. V lost 1 base, J lost 2 bases, and 6 bases stayed unmatched. CDR1 and CDR2 (germline): SGHAT, FQNNGV. This CDR3 is built from 16 residues. The data originate from a study of OX40 agonist ivuxolimab in advanced cancers. Findings and limits, study-wide: Among the lowest levels of clonal expansion were found in partial responders at 0.1-3.0 mg/kg. Normalized expansion of T-cell clones was also low for some nonresponders.

The protocol was immunoSEQ multiplex PCR, while the TCRdb copy is restricted to in-frame clones and leaves out a portion. Of tens of thousands of clones in the sample, roughly 87% are singletons; the top ten hold about 1.3%. This TCR was recovered from an adult with an advanced solid tumor such as melanoma, head and neck, liver or kidney cancer. The source material was CD4+ or CD8+ T cells sorted from blood, sampled in a trial of the OX40 agonist ivuxolimab. V and J are TRBV11-2 and TRBJ1-1, with 8 positions matching TRBD1. The CDR3 DNA sequence: TGTGCCAGCAGCTTAGGGGACAGGTCCAGAAACACTGAAGCTTTCTTT. Translating gives CASSLGDRSRNTEAFF.